This is a list of T cell receptor beta chains from one sample in a study of cytomegalovirus exposure and HLA in healthy donors. This table comes from immunoSEQ multiplex PCR, and its TCRdb copy is limited to in-frame clones, with some not included. The table lists under 150,000 clones, with 1.5% to 2.5% in the top ten. The specimen was PBMCs. These receptors originate from a woman in her sixties or seventies in good health and CMV-seronegative. CDR3s include the opening cysteine and the closing phenylalanine or tryptophan. A D gene is named only where the DNA matches it firmly.

j_call d_call v_call cdr3_nt cdr3_aa
TRBJ1-1 TRBD1 TRBV28 TGTGCCAGCAGTTTCGGGACAGGGGGGGTGAACACTGAAGCTTTCTTT CASSFGTGGVNTEAFF
TRBJ1-5 TRBD1 TRBV5-3 TGTGCCAGAAGGGCGGACAGGGGCGTCCGCAATCAGCCCCAGCATTTT CARRADRGVRNQPQHF
TRBJ2-2 TRBD2 TRBV7-9 TGTGCCAGCAGCCGGACTAGCGGGGGACCCGGGGAGCTGTTTTTT CASSRTSGGPGELFF
TRBJ1-1 - TRBV6-6 TGTGCCAGCATCACGAACTGGTCTGAAGCTTTCTTT CASITNWSEAFF
TRBJ2-7 - TRBV5-1 TGCGCCAGCAGCTTTGGGGGGACCTACGAGCAGTACTTC CASSFGGTYEQYF
TRBJ2-1 TRBD2 TRBV28 TGTGCCAGCAGTTTGACTAGCGGGGGGTACAATGAGCAGTTCTTC CASSLTSGGYNEQFF
TRBJ2-5 TRBD2 TRBV10-3 TGTGCCACTTCAGAGCGGGGAACCCAAGAGACCCAGTACTTC CATSERGTQETQYF
TRBJ2-7 TRBD2 TRBV10-3 TGTGCCATCAGTGAGGTGTTAGCGGGACCTAGCTCCTACGAGCAGTACTTC CAISEVLAGPSSYEQYF
TRBJ1-2 TRBD1 TRBV6-6 TGTGCCAGCAGTCGACAGGGGAACTATGGCTACACCTTC CASSRQGNYGYTF
TRBJ2-2 TRBD2 TRBV2 TGTGCCACCTCCGGGACTAGGAGCACCGGGGAGCTGTTTTTT CATSGTRSTGELFF
TRBJ1-5 - TRBV18 TGTGCCAGCTCACCACCGGGGACAAATAGCAATCAGCCCCAGCATTTT CASSPPGTNSNQPQHF
TRBJ2-3 - TRBV12-5 TGTGCTAGTGGCTCGGCGGGCACAGATACGCAGTATTTT CASGSAGTDTQYF
TRBJ2-7 TRBD1 TRBV27 TGTGCCAGCAGCCTACAGGGGGGCGAGCAGTACTTC CASSLQGGEQYF
TRBJ1-2 - TRBV29-1 TGCAGCGTGGACTTGGGCTACACCTTC CSVDLGYTF
TRBJ2-7 TRBD1 TRBV18 TGTGCCAGCTCACCTACCGGGACAGGGGATCGGGAGCAGTACTTC CASSPTGTGDREQYF
TRBJ2-3 TRBD2 TRBV27 TGTGCCAGCAGTCCACAGCGGGAGGGCCTGGCAGATACGCAGTATTTT CASSPQREGLADTQYF
TRBJ1-2 TRBD1 TRBV5-8 TGTGCCAGCAGCTCCGGACAGGCGAACTATGGCTACACCTTC CASSSGQANYGYTF
TRBJ2-3 - TRBV4-1 TGCGCCAGCAGCCAAGACGACACTCGAAGCACAGATACGCAGTATTTT CASSQDDTRSTDTQYF
TRBJ2-7 - TRBV7-8 TGTGCCAGCACCGCGACAGTGGTCTCCTACGAGCAGTACTTC CASTATVVSYEQYF
TRBJ2-5 TRBD1 TRBV6-6 TGTGCCAGCATCACAGGGGGCGGGGAGACCCAGTACTTC CASITGGGETQYF
TRBJ1-2 - TRBV27 TGTGCCAGCAGGCCTGGGGGGGTCTATGGCTACACCTTC CASRPGGVYGYTF
TRBJ1-4 TRBD1 TRBV29-1 TGCAGCGTTCGGGACAGGGGGAATGAAAAACTGTTTTTT CSVRDRGNEKLFF
TRBJ2-5 TRBD2 TRBV27 TGTGCCAGCAGCAGACTAGCGGGCCCGGGGGAGCAGTACTTC CASSRLAGPGEQYF
TRBJ1-1 - TRBV28 TGTGCCAGCAGTTTAGGGGGGTGGACTGAAGCTTTCTTT CASSLGGWTEAFF
TRBJ1-2 - TRBV28 TGTGCCAGCAGGTATCAGATTAACTATGGCTACACCTTC CASRYQINYGYTF
TRBJ2-4 - TRBV6-1 TGTGCCAGCAGTGAAGACGCTTTACTAGCCAAAAACATTCAGTACTTC CASSEDALLAKNIQYF
TRBJ2-1 TRBD1 TRBV2 TGTGCCAGCAGCTCCGGGACAGGGGGGGGCAATGAGCAGTTCTTC CASSSGTGGGNEQFF
TRBJ2-1 - TRBV5-1 TGCGCCAGCAGCCCTTGGGGGCCCTCCGGCTACAATGAGCAGTTCTTC CASSPWGPSGYNEQFF